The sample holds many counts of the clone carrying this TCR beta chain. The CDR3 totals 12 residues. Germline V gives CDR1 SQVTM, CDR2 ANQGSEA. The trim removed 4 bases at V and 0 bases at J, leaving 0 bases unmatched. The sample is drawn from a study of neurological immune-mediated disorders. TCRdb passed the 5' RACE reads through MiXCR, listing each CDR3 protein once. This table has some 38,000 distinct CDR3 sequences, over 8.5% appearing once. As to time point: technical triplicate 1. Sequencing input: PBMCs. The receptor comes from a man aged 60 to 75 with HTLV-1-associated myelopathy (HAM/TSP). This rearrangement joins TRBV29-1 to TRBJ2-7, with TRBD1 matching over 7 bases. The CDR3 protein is CSVGDSSYEQYF. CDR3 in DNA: TGCAGCGTTGGGGACAGCTCCTACGAGCAGTACTTC.